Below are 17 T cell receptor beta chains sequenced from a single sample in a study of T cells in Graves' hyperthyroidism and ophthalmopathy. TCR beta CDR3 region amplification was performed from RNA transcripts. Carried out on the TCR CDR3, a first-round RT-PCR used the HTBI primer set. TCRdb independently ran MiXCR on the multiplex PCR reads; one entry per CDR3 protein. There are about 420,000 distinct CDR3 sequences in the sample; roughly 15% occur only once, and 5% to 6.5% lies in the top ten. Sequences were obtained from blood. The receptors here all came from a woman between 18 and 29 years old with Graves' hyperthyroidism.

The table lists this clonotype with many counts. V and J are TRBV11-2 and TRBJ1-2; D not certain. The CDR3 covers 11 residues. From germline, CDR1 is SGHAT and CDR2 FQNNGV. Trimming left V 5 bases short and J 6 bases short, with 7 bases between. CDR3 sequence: CASSGWDGYTF. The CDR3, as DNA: TGTGCCAGCAGCGGGTGGGATGGCTACACCTTC.

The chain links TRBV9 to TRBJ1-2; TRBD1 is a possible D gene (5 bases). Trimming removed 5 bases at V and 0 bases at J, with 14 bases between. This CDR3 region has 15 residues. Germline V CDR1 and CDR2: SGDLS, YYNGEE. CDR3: CASSGPLGPNYGYTF. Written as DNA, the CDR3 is TGTGCCAGCAGTGGTCCTCTGGGGCCTAACTATGGCTACACCTTC. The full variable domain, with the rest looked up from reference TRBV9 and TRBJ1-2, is DSGVTQTPKHLITATGQRVTLRCSPRSGDLSVYWYQQSLDQGLQFLIQYYNGEERAKGNILERFSAQQFPDLHSELNLSSLELGDSALYFCASSGPLGPNYGYTFGSGTRLTVV.

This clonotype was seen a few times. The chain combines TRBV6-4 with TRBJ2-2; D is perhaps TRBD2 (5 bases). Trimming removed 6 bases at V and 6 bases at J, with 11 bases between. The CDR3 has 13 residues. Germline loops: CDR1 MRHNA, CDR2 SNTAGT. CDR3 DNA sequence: TGTGCCAGCAGAGACGGGGATCCCGGGGAGCTGTTTTTT. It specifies CASRDGDPGELFF.

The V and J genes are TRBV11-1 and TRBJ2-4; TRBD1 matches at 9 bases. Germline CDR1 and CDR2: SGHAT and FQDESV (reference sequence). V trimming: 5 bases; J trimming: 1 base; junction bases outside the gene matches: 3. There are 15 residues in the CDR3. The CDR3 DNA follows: TGTGCCAGCAGCGGACAGGGGTGGGCCAAAAACATTCAGTACTTC. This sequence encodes CASSGQGWAKNIQYF.

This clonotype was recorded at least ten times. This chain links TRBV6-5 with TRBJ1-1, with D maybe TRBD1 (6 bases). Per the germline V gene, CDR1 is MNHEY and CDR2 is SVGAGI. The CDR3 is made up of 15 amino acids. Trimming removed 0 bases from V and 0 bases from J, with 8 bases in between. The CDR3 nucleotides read TGTGCCAGCAGTTACTCGGGGGGGCTGAACACTGAAGCTTTCTTT. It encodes CASSYSGGLNTEAFF.

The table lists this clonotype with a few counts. The CDR3 sequence: CAISESWQGGLTDTQYF. The CDR3 DNA is TGTGCCATCAGTGAGTCGTGGCAGGGCGGCCTCACAGATACGCAGTATTTT. The chain couples TRBV10-3 to TRBJ2-3, with a possible D match to TRBD1 (5 bases). Germline V CDR1 and CDR2: ENHRY, SYGVKD. The ends were cut back, 0 bases at V and 2 bases at J, with 15 bases in the middle. The CDR3 sequence is 17 residues long.

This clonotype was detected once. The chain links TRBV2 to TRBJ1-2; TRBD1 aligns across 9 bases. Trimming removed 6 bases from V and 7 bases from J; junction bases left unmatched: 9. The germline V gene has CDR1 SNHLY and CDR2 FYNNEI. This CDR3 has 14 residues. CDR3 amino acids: CASSPGTGSFGYTF. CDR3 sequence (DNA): TGTGCCAGCAGCCCCGGGACAGGGTCTTTTGGCTACACCTTC.

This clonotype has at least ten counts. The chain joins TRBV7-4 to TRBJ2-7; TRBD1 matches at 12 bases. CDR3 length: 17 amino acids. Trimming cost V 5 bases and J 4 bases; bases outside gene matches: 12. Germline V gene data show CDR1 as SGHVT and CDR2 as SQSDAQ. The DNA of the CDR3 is TGTGCCAGCAGCGACCAACTCCGGGACAGGGGGCGATACGAGCAGTACTTC. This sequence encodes CASSDQLRDRGRYEQYF. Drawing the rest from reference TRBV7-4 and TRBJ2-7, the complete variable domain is GAGVSQSPRYKVAKRGRDVALRCDSISGHVTLYWYRQTLGQGSEVLTYSQSDAQRDKSGRPSGRFSAERPERSVSTLKIQRTEQGDSAVYLCASSDQLRDRGRYEQYFGPGTRLTVT.

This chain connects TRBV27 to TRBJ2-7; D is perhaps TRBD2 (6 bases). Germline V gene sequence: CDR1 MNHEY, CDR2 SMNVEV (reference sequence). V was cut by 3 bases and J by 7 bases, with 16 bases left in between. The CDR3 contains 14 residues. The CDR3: CASSFVAASREQYF. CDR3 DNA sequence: TGTGCCAGCAGTTTTGTAGCGGCCTCACGGGAGCAGTACTTC.

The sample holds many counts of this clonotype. Here the CDR3 reads CASSFTVKAKNIQYF. The CDR3 DNA is TGTGCCAGCAGTTTCACCGTCAAAGCCAAAAACATTCAGTACTTC. The chain combines TRBV12-3 or TRBV12-4 with TRBJ2-4; D is unresolved. V lost 3 bases and J 0 bases, leaving 9 bases between the germline ends. The CDR3 totals 15 residues.

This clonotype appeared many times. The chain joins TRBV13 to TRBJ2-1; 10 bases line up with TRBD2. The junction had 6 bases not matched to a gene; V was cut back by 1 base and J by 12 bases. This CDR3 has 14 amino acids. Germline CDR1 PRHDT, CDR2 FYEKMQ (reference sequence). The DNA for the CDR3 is TGTGCCAGCAGCTTAGTTCCTAGCGGGAGCGTGCAGTTCTTC. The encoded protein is CASSLVPSGSVQFF.

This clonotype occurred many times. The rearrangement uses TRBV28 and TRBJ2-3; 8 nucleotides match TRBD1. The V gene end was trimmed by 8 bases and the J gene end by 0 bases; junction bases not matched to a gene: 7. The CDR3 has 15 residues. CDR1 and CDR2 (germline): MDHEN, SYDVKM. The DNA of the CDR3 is TGTGCCAGCGGGGGGACAGGCACTAGCACAGATACGCAGTATTTT. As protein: CASGGTGTSTDTQYF. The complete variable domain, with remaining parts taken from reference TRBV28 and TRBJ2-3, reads DVKVTQSSRYLVKRTGEKVFLECVQDMDHENMFWYRQDPGLGLRLIYFSYDVKMKEKGDIPEGYSVSREKKERFSLILESASTNQTSMYLCASGGTGTSTDTQYFGPGTRLTVL.

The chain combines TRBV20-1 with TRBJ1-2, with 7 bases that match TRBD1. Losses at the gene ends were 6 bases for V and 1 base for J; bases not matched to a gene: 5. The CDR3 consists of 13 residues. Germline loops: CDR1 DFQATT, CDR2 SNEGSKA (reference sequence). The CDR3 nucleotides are TGCAGTGCGGAGGGGGCGGGTAACTATGGCTACACCTTC. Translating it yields CSAEGAGNYGYTF.

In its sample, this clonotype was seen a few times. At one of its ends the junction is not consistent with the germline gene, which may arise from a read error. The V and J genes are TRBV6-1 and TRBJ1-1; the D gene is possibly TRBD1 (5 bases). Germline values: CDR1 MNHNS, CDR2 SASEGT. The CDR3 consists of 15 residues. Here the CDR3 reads CATTRRRGENTEAFF. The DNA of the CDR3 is TGCGCTACGACACGTAGGAGGGGCGAGAACACTGAAGCTTTCTTT.

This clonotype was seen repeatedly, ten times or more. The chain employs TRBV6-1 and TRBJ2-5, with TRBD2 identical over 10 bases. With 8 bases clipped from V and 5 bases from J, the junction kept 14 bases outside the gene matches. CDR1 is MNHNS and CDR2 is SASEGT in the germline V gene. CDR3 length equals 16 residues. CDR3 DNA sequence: TGTGCCAGCTCCACCCAAGCGGGAGGGGGGCGGGAGACCCAGTACTTC. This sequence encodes CASSTQAGGGRETQYF.

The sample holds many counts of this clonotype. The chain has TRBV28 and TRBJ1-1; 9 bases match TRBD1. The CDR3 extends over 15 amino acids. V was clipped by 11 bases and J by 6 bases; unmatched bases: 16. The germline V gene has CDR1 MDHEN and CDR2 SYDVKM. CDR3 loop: CAGSPQQGAVSEAFF. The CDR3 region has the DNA TGTGCCGGATCACCCCAACAGGGGGCCGTTTCTGAAGCTTTCTTT.

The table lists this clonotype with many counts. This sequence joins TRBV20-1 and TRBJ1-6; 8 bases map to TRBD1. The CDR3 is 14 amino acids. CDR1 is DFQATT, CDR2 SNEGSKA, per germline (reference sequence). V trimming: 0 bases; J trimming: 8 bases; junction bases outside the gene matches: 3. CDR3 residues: CSARENRGDSPLHF. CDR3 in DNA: TGCAGTGCTAGAGAAAACAGGGGGGATTCACCCCTCCACTTT.